This T cell receptor beta chain appears in the sequencing data of a study of blood T cell repertoires in COVID-19. As for the study in general: The samples span acute and convalescent COVID-19 from the United States, Italy and Spain.

CDR3 length: 14 amino acids. Germline-derived CDR1 and CDR2 are MDHEN and SYDVKM. Between the trimmed V and J ends, which lost 6 bases and 5 bases, there was a span of 17 bases. The method was immunoSEQ multiplex PCR; TCRdb's version includes in-frame clones alone and lacks a portion of them. The table includes about 270,000 clones, 86% detected once. Participants were aged about 18 to 95 years, lived in 25 or so US areas, and enrolled virtually. Sequenced: PBMCs or T cells enriched from blood (not recorded which). The sequence was collected from a woman between 18 and 30 years old who had recovered from COVID-19. V is TRBV28 and J is TRBJ2-7, with D possibly matching TRBD2 (6 bases). CDR3 residues: CASSYRDSWDEQYF. The CDR3 coding sequence is TGTGCCAGCAGCTACCGGGACTCTTGGGACGAGCAGTACTTC.